The 16 T cell receptor beta chains below were found in one sample sequenced in a study of identical twins. Each CDR3 protein is one row after TCRdb ran MiXCR on the 5' RACE reads. The sample consists of some 760,000 distinct CDR3 sequences, 15% to 20% of them appearing once. These records were also assigned to another study, of T cells expressing NK-cell markers.

The sample taken for sequencing was PBMCs. These receptors originate from a young woman in good health.

The rearrangement links TRBV11-2 to TRBJ1-2; the D gene is possibly TRBD1 (6 bases). The CDR3 runs to 15 residues. Looked up from germline, CDR1 is SGHAT and CDR2 is FQNNGV. Trimming cost V 1 base and J 2 bases, with 11 bases left between them. Here the CDR3 reads CASSLVRGQNYGYTF. The DNA of the CDR3 is TGTGCCAGCAGCTTAGTCCGCGGACAGAACTATGGCTACACCTTC.

This clonotype has just a few counts. V usage is TRBV29-1 and J usage is TRBJ1-1; 8 bases match TRBD1. Germline CDR1 and CDR2: SQVTM and ANQGSEA. With V trimmed by 8 bases and J by 1 base, 3 bases remained unmatched. The CDR3 sequence is 12 residues long. CDR3 DNA sequence: TGCAGCTTTGGACAGGGGAACACTGAAGCTTTCTTT. Translating it yields CSFGQGNTEAFF.

The genes are TRBV6-1 and TRBJ2-5; 9 nucleotides line up with TRBD2. Germline-derived CDR1 and CDR2 are MNHNS and SASEGT. The CDR3 is 13 amino acids. V shed 7 bases and J 4 bases; nucleotides not matched to a gene: 4. The DNA for the CDR3 is TGTGCCAGCAATATAGCGGGGGCAGAGACCCAGTACTTC. The encoded protein is CASNIAGAETQYF.

This clonotype was counted only a few times. V usage is TRBV4-3 and J usage is TRBJ1-3, with a possible D match to TRBD1 (5 bases). Trimming shortened V by 1 base and J by 0 bases, and 13 bases separated the two germline ends. The CDR3 sequence is 17 residues long. Germline V gene data show CDR1 as LGHNA and CDR2 as YSLEER. CDR3 sequence reads: CASSQGSGQGSGNTIYF. CDR3 DNA: TGCGCCAGCAGCCAAGGGTCAGGCCAGGGCTCTGGAAACACCATATATTTT.

V and J are TRBV12-3 or TRBV12-4 and TRBJ2-2; D remains unclear. The CDR3 sequence is 11 residues long. V lost 8 bases to trimming and J lost 6 bases, with 7 bases between them. CDR3 bases: TGTGCCAGCCTTCTTGCCGGGGAGCTGTTTTTT. Its protein is CASLLAGELFF.

The rearrangement joins TRBV20-1 to TRBJ1-4; no firm D call. CDR3 length: 16 amino acids. Per the germline V gene, CDR1 is DFQATT and CDR2 is SNEGSKA (reference sequence). The ends were cut back, 0 bases at V and 0 bases at J, with 11 bases in the middle. CDR3 protein: CSARDHRRATNEKLFF. The CDR3 coding sequence is TGCAGTGCTAGAGATCACCGGCGAGCAACTAATGAAAAACTGTTTTTT.

Only a few counts were recorded for this clonotype. The rearrangement joins TRBV20-1 to TRBJ2-4; 7 bases line up with TRBD1. V shed 6 bases and J 8 bases; nucleotides not matched to a gene: 10. Germline V gene lookup returns CDR1 DFQATT and CDR2 SNEGSKA (reference sequence). The CDR3 covers 13 residues. CDR3 bases: TGCAGTGCCCCACGACAGGGTTCGGACATTCAGTACTTC. Residues: CSAPRQGSDIQYF.

The chain combines TRBV20-1 with TRBJ2-1; the match to TRBD2 covers 8 bases. Per germline, CDR1 DFQATT and CDR2 SNEGSKA (reference sequence). The CDR3 runs to 15 residues. Unmatched junction bases numbered 5, after V lost 2 bases and J lost 2 bases. Written as DNA, the CDR3 is TGCAGTGCTAGAATGGGCGGGAGGCCCTACAATGAGCAGTTCTTC. Protein product: CSARMGGRPYNEQFF.

The chain uses TRBV21-1 and TRBJ2-5; the table's D call, TRBD1, was not checked against the DNA. TRBV21-1 corresponds to a pseudogene. CDR3 size: 18 residues. CDR3 nucleotides: TGTGCCAGCAGCAGCACGGCTCGGGGGGGACAGGGCCTGGAGACCCAGTACTTC. Amino acids: CASSSTARGGQGLETQYF.

This clonotype was recorded a few times. The chain uses TRBV12-3 or TRBV12-4 and TRBJ2-2; D is unclear. The CDR3 is 15 amino acids. V was clipped by 3 bases and J by 2 bases, with 10 bases between them. This CDR3 is CASSLIRANTGELFF. The DNA of the CDR3 is TGTGCCAGCAGTTTGATCCGGGCTAACACCGGGGAGCTGTTTTTT.

Only a few counts were recorded for this clonotype. The V gene is TRBV20-1, the J gene TRBJ2-5; 13 bases line up with TRBD2. The CDR3 consists of 16 residues. V lost 3 bases, J lost 4 bases, and 8 bases stayed unmatched. Germline V gene lookup returns CDR1 DFQATT and CDR2 SNEGSKA (reference sequence). The CDR3 nucleotides are TGCAGTGCTAGGCCCTTGAGACTAGCGGGAGGAGAGACCCAGTACTTC. As protein: CSARPLRLAGGETQYF.

This clonotype was seen only a few times. J is TRBJ2-7 and V is TRBV2, with D maybe TRBD1 (6 bases). V lost 6 bases to trimming and J lost 2 bases, with 14 bases between them. Per germline, CDR1 SNHLY and CDR2 FYNNEI. CDR3 length equals 14 residues. This CDR3 is CASRSGTLAYEQYF. In nucleotides, the CDR3 is TGTGCCAGCAGGTCCGGGACACTAGCCTACGAGCAGTACTTC.

This chain joins TRBV12-3 or TRBV12-4 and TRBJ1-2; no clear D gene. Trimming took off 1 base at V and 7 bases at J, with 13 bases between the two ends. There are 14 residues in the CDR3. The CDR3 protein is CASSLDRPGFGYTF. CDR3 nucleotides: TGTGCCAGCAGTTTAGACAGACCGGGGTTTGGCTACACCTTC.

The chain carries TRBV27 and TRBJ2-1; D is uncertain. In germline, CDR1 is MNHEY, CDR2 SMNVEV (reference sequence). V lost 2 bases, J lost 11 bases, and 13 bases lay in between. CDR3 length: 13 residues. The CDR3 reads CASSLEFWGKQFF. CDR3 nucleotides: TGTGCCAGCAGTTTAGAATTTTGGGGAAAGCAGTTCTTC.

This clonotype was seen a few times. This chain uses TRBV3-1 with TRBJ2-1; possibly TRBD1 for D (6 bases). Germline V gene sequence: CDR1 LGHDT, CDR2 YNNKEL (reference sequence). This CDR3 region has 14 residues. V gave up 4 bases and J gave up 2 bases, with 9 bases separating them. DNA for the CDR3: TGTGCCAGCAGCCCAGGGGACCCCTACAATGAGCAGTTCTTC. It translates to CASSPGDPYNEQFF.

This clonotype has only a few counts. V usage is TRBV6-1 and J usage is TRBJ1-2, with TRBD1 matching 9 bases. The V gene end was trimmed by 5 bases and the J gene end by 8 bases; junction bases not matched to a gene: 9. CDR3 length equals 14 residues. The germline CDR1 and CDR2 sequences are MNHNS and SASEGT. The CDR3 coding sequence is TGTGCCAGCAGTCGGGACAGGGTAGTGAGGGGCTACACCTTC. This encodes CASSRDRVVRGYTF.